This paragraph reports one T cell receptor (beta chain). Its antigen is unknown. The PCR was carried out with 60 Vbeta primers and 13 Jbeta primers. Method: immunoSEQ multiplex PCR; TCRdb's copy keeps in-frame clones and lacks some. The sample lists 130,000 or so clones; over 60% were seen once. This specimen comes from a study of cytomegalovirus exposure and HLA in healthy donors. General study findings and limits: Many donors carried some public TCRs, although rarity characterized most TCR sequences. Earlier analysis yielded a pattern in which most TCR beta V segments were productive about 90% or about 30% of the time.

CDR3 size: 17 residues. CDR1 is SGHVS, CDR2 FQNEAQ, per germline. V was cut by 2 bases and J by 1 base, with 14 bases left in between. The chain carries TRBV7-8 and TRBJ2-2, with a weak D call TRBD1 (5 bases). This receptor was obtained from a woman in her sixties in good health and CMV-seronegative. The sequenced sample was PBMCs. CDR3 DNA: TGTGCCAGCAGCTTAAGAAGGGGTAGGGGGAACACCGGGGAGCTGTTTTTT. Translated, it gives CASSLRRGRGNTGELFF.